The TCR beta chain described here comes from a study of blood T cell repertoires in COVID-19 (dated by TCRdb to between 2020 and 2021). Regarding the study in general: The collaborator samples originated in the United States, Italy and Spain and spanned the acute and convalescent phases of COVID-19. The prospective study material was composed of cDNA or gDNA derived from T cells, B-cell-depleted T cells, or PBMCs. Subjects who had been exposed to COVID-19, were actively infected with it, or had recovered from it provided the deeply sampled blood TCRbeta repertoires that made up the dataset. The repertoires were released in a freely available public database intended as a resource for research on the immune response to SARS-CoV-2. The samples were drawn from the first 160 participants of the ongoing ImmuneRACE study and from about 1,200 subjects provided by 6 global collaborators. A de-identified subject ID, COVID-19 status, age in years and sex were almost always included in the sample metadata. Where available, HLA class I and class II types were obtained from metadata supplied by the sample provider rather than from assay-based typing.

According to the germline V gene, CDR1 reads SGHRS and CDR2 reads YFSETQ. Reading from cysteine to phenylalanine, the CDR3 counts 14 amino acids. Only the CDR3 part of the read is kept: 42 bases, read in frame from the first base. V and J lose 0 bases and 3 bases, and a span of 8 bases separates them. Each collaborating institution followed its own protocols to collect whole blood in K2EDTA tubes. For TCRbeta analysis, collaborator samples were shipped as frozen whole blood, as isolated PBMCs, or as DNA extracted from either sample type. In regard to this clone: It lacks a known antigen. No much larger clonotype is one base removed from it; base qualities were not supplied.

Findings and caveats that apply to the study as a whole: The amount of clinical and demographic metadata varied by source and participant and was provided uncurated.

The immunoSEQ Assay, a bias-controlled multiplex PCR, was used to amplify TCRbeta CDR3 regions from genomic DNA. Concerning the study's data processing: Nucleated cell counts per sample were estimated from amplification of reference gene primers within the assay. To quantify the absolute abundance of each unique TCRbeta CDR3 rearrangement, sequence reads were collapsed and filtered. For each sample, productive Simpson clonality was calculated as the square root of Simpson's diversity index over productive rearrangements. TCRdb retrieved this table from immuneACCESS and kept in-frame rearrangements only. Not all clones are present; in checked studies, unresolved V genes account for under half, and no reason is known for the remainder. The V and J calls and clone size come from that table; D and trimming were worked out from the DNA. The sample has 30,000 to 40,000 clones on record, about 85% of them singletons. The ten largest clones represent under 20% of the sample.

The sample was peripheral blood. This TCR came from a woman aged 60 to 75 with active COVID-19. This receptor chain uses TRBV5-1 and TRBJ2-3; the D gene is perhaps TRBD2, from 5 matching bases. DNA sequence: TGCGCCAGCAGCTTGGCTAGGAGGACAGATACGCAGTATTTT. Its translation reads: CASSLARRTDTQYF.